The rows below give T cell receptor beta chains drawn from one sample of a study of blood T cell repertoires in COVID-19. TCRdb's table, derived via immunoSEQ multiplex PCR, lists solely in-frame clones and lacks some. The sample records under 150,000 clones, roughly 90% being singletons. Sequencing was done on a sample of peripheral blood. These receptors were obtained from a man in his 60s with COVID-19, enrolled during active disease. Both conserved end residues are part of each CDR3. The D gene is left open where the match is weak. Clone size is shown for a subset of rows, as once, few, many or a class of expanded clone.

V	D	J	size	CDR3	DNA
TRBV6-2/TRBV6-3	.	TRBJ1-2	.	CASSSLSGFRPANYGYTF	TGTGCCAGCAGTTCGCTCTCGGGATTTAGGCCAGCTAACTATGGCTACACCTTC
TRBV24-1	.	TRBJ2-3	.	CATSDYRDTQYF	TGTGCCACCAGTGACTATCGGGATACGCAGTATTTT
TRBV6-5	.	TRBJ1-1	.	CASSIDRSTEAFF	TGTGCCAGCAGCATAGACAGAAGCACTGAAGCTTTCTTT
TRBV14	TRBD2	TRBJ2-1	.	CASSRGLADLYNEQFF	TGTGCCAGCAGCCGGGGACTAGCGGACCTTTACAATGAGCAGTTCTTC
TRBV2	.	TRBJ1-2	.	CASSRDTNYGYTF	TGTGCCAGCAGCCGGGACACAAACTATGGCTACACCTTC
TRBV21-1	.	TRBJ2-3	.	CASSRSSGTSGLRGTDTQYF	TGTGCCAGCAGCAGGTCGTCCGGGACTAGCGGGCTCAGGGGAACAGATACGCAGTATTTT
TRBV9	TRBD2	TRBJ2-2	.	CASSVEILAGAGELFF	TGTGCCAGCAGCGTAGAAATACTAGCGGGAGCCGGGGAGCTGTTTTTT
TRBV6-2/TRBV6-3	TRBD2	TRBJ2-2	.	CASSYRGWGTSDHTGELFF	TGTGCCAGCAGTTACCGGGGGTGGGGGACTAGCGACCACACCGGGGAGCTGTTTTTT
TRBV21-1	.	TRBJ2-7	.	CASTHRDTSYEQYF	TGTGCCAGCACCCACCGGGACACCTCCTACGAGCAGTACTTC
TRBV11-2	TRBD2	TRBJ2-1	.	CASSFWETSGSEGYNEQFF	TGTGCCAGCAGCTTCTGGGAAACTAGCGGAAGCGAGGGATACAATGAGCAGTTCTTC
TRBV4-2	.	TRBJ2-7	once	CASSHAGDTLNEQYF	TGTGCCAGCAGCCACGCCGGGGACACCCTCAACGAGCAGTACTTC